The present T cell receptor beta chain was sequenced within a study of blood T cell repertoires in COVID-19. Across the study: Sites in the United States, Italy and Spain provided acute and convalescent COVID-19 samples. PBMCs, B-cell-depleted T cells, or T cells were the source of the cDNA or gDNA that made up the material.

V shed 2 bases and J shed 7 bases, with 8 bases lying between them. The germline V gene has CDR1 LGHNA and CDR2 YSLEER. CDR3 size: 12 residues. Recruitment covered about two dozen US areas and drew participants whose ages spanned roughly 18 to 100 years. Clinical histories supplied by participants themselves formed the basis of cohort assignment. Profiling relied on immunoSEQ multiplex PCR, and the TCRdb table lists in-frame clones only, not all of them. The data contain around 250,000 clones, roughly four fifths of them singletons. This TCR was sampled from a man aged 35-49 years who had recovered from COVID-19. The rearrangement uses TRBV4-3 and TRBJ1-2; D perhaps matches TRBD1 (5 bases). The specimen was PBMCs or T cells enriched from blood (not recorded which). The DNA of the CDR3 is TGCGCCAGCAGCCAACAGGGTTCTGGCTACACCTTC. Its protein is CASSQQGSGYTF.